The T cell receptor beta chain described here comes from a study of blood T cell repertoires in COVID-19. Turning to the study itself: PBMCs, B-cell-depleted T cells, or T cells provided the cDNA or gDNA that made up the material.

Per germline, CDR1 SNHLY and CDR2 FYNNEI. V shed 7 bases and J shed 0 bases, with 13 bases lying between them. The CDR3 runs to 16 residues. The assay was immunoSEQ multiplex PCR, and TCRdb's table has in-frame clones only and misses some. The table includes roughly 240,000 clones, almost 85% detected once. The V gene is TRBV2, the J gene TRBJ1-6; D gene uncertain. The receptor comes from a woman in her fifties or sixties with acute COVID-19. The sample comprised PBMCs or T cells enriched from blood (not recorded which). The CDR3 DNA follows: TGTGCCAGCACCCTGGACGGGAGCTCCTATAATTCACCCCTCCACTTT. Translated: CASTLDGSSYNSPLHF. The variable domain in full, with the rest retrieved from reference TRBV2 and TRBJ1-6, is EPEVTQTPSHQVTQMGQEVILRCVPISNHLYFYWYRQILGQKVEFLVSFYNNEISEKSEIFDDQFSVERPDGSNFTLKIRSTKLEDSAMYFCASTLDGSSYNSPLHFGNGTRLTVT.